The 7 T cell receptor beta chains below come from one sample, sequenced in a study of T cells in Graves' hyperthyroidism and ophthalmopathy. The TCR beta CDR3 regions underwent amplification using RNA transcripts as the source. The primer set for the first-round RT-PCR of the TCR CDR3 was HTBI. TCRdb analysed the multiplex PCR reads with MiXCR anew, one entry per CDR3 protein. Of approximately 220,000 distinct CDR3 sequences in the sample, about 16% are singletons; the top ten hold over 35%. The sequencing input was blood. These receptors were taken from a man between 40 and 49 years old with Graves' hyperthyroidism.

The chain combines TRBV18 with TRBJ1-3, with a possible D match to TRBD1 (5 bases). Per germline, CDR1 KGHSH and CDR2 LQKENI. This CDR3 is 14 amino acids long. V was pared by 2 bases and J by 0 bases, with 5 bases between. This CDR3 reads CASSPGASGNTIYF. The CDR3 DNA reads TGTGCCAGCTCACCAGGGGCCTCTGGAAACACCATATATTTT.

The table lists this clonotype with many counts. The chain is built from TRBV20-1 and TRBJ1-1, with no clear D. The length of the CDR3 is 15 residues. CDR1 and CDR2 from the germline V gene are DFQATT and SNEGSKA (reference sequence). Trimming took off 0 bases at V and 0 bases at J, with 11 bases between the two ends. The chain's CDR3 is CSARDPGKMNTEAFF. The CDR3 nucleotides are TGCAGTGCTAGAGATCCCGGTAAGATGAACACTGAAGCTTTCTTT.

This clonotype was seen repeatedly, ten times or more. This chain connects TRBV6-1 to TRBJ1-5, with D maybe TRBD1 (6 bases). Trimming shortened V by 3 bases and J by 6 bases, and 18 bases separated the two germline ends. Germline V gene data show CDR1 as MNHNS and CDR2 as SASEGT. The CDR3 has 16 amino acids. The CDR3 region has the DNA TGTGCCAGCAGTGATTCATATAGGGGGGCTGTTCAGCCCCAGCATTTT. As protein: CASSDSYRGAVQPQHF.

This clonotype was recorded many times. The CDR3 DNA reads TGTGCCAGCAGCTTAGCTGGGACTAGCGGGGCAGAGACCCAGTACTTC. It specifies CASSLAGTSGAETQYF. The chain has TRBV7-2 and TRBJ2-5, with TRBD2 matching over 13 bases. J gave up 4 bases and V 0 bases, and 2 bases lay outside the gene matches. CDR3 length equals 16 residues. Germline V gene sequence: CDR1 SGHTA, CDR2 FQGNSA.

This clonotype was seen at least ten times. The chain employs TRBV2 and TRBJ2-1; 11 bases are a match to TRBD2. V shed 1 base, J shed 9 bases, and the junction held 2 bases outside the gene matches. This CDR3 has 14 amino acids. The germline gives CDR1 SNHLY, CDR2 FYNNEI. The CDR3 region is CASSEVTSGGEQFF. CDR3 sequence (DNA): TGTGCCAGCAGTGAAGTAACTAGCGGGGGTGAGCAGTTCTTC. The complete variable domain, with remaining parts taken from reference TRBV2 and TRBJ2-1, reads EPEVTQTPSHQVTQMGQEVILRCVPISNHLYFYWYRQILGQKVEFLVSFYNNEISEKSEIFDDQFSVERPDGSNFTLKIRSTKLEDSAMYFCASSEVTSGGEQFFGPGTRLTVL.

This clonotype was detected only a few times. J is TRBJ1-5 and V is TRBV19; 7 nucleotides agree with TRBD1. The germline V gene encodes CDR1 LNHDA and CDR2 SQIVND (reference sequence). V shed 7 bases and J 2 bases; nucleotides not matched to a gene: 11. The CDR3 extends over 16 amino acids. CDR3 sequence reads: CASTPTTGTGNQPQHF. The CDR3 DNA sequence: TGTGCCAGTACTCCGACAACGGGGACAGGCAATCAGCCCCAGCATTTT. The variable domain in full, with the rest retrieved from reference TRBV19 and TRBJ1-5, is DGGITQSPKYLFRKEGQNVTLSCEQNLNHDAMYWYRQDPGQGLRLIYYSQIVNDFQKGDIAEGYSVSREKKESFPLTVTSAQKNPTAFYLCASTPTTGTGNQPQHFGDGTRLSIL.

This clonotype was seen only a few times. The V call is TRBV20-1, the J call TRBJ1-1; D ambiguous. The CDR3 extends over 13 amino acids. Germline CDR1 is DFQATT and CDR2 is SNEGSKA (reference sequence). Trimming removed 3 bases from V and 6 bases from J, with 14 bases in between. The CDR3 nucleotides are TGCAGTGCTAGGGCCCACCCGACGGCTGAAGCTTTCTTT. It yields the protein CSARAHPTAEAFF.